This TCR beta chain was recorded in a study of blood T cell repertoires in COVID-19. Only in-frame clones appear in the TCRdb table, and some are missing; sequencing was by immunoSEQ multiplex PCR. The sample consists of nearly 35,000 clones, approximately 89% of them appearing once. Germline assignment: CDR1 MDHEN and CDR2 SYDVKM. The CDR3 totals 16 residues. V dropped 6 bases and J dropped 0; count of bases not matched to a gene: 11. The origin of this receptor is a human donor in a cohort sampled during active COVID-19. Sequencing was carried out using peripheral blood. The chain recombines TRBV28 with TRBJ2-7; TRBD2 matches at 7 bases. As DNA, the CDR3 is TGTGCCAGCAGAATAGGCGGGGGAGGGAGCTCCTACGAGCAGTACTTC. This gives the protein CASRIGGGGSSYEQYF. Full variable domain (outside the CDR3, taken from reference TRBV28 and TRBJ2-7): DVKVTQSSRYLVKRTGEKVFLECVQDMDHENMFWYRQDPGLGLRLIYFSYDVKMKEKGDIPEGYSVSREKKERFSLILESASTNQTSMYLCASRIGGGGSSYEQYFGPGTRLTVT.